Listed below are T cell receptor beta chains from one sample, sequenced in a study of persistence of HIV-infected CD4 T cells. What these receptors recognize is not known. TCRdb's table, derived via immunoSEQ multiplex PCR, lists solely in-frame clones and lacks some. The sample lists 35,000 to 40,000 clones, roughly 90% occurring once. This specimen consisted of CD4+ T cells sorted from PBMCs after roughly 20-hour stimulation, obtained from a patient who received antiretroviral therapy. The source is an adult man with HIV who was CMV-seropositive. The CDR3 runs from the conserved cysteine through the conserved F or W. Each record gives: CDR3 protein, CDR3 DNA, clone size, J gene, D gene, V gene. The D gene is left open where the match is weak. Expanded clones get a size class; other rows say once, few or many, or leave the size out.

CASQGTNYGYTF,TGTGCCAGCCAGGGGACTAACTATGGCTACACCTTC,.,TRBJ1-2,.,TRBV10-3
CASTYNQRTVNYGYTF,TGTGCCAGTACCTATAATCAGCGGACGGTGAACTATGGCTACACCTTC,.,TRBJ1-2,.,TRBV19
CASSLSGGYGYTF,TGTGCCAGCAGTTTATCAGGGGGATATGGCTACACCTTC,.,TRBJ1-2,TRBD1,TRBV12-3/TRBV12-4
CASKRDRATDTQYF,TGTGCCAGCAAGCGCGACAGAGCCACAGATACGCAGTATTTT,.,TRBJ2-3,.,TRBV27
CASSPSNGRARGYTF,TGTGCCAGCTCACCGTCTAACGGAAGGGCGAGAGGCTACACCTTC,.,TRBJ1-2,.,TRBV18
CASEIESGANVLTF,TGCGCCAGCGAGATCGAGTCTGGGGCCAACGTCCTGACTTTC,.,TRBJ2-6,.,TRBV5-1
CASSLGGQGSSPLHF,TGTGCCAGCAGTTTAGGGGGACAGGGGAGTTCACCCCTCCACTTT,.,TRBJ1-6,TRBD1,TRBV27
CASSDSSGYNEQFF,TGTGCCAGCAGTGATTCATCGGGGTACAATGAGCAGTTCTTC,once,TRBJ2-1,.,TRBV25-1
CASSIAGQPYEQFF,TGTGCCAGCAGTATTGCGGGACAGCCATATGAGCAGTTCTTC,.,TRBJ2-1,.,TRBV27
CAWRRPGTEGNTIYF,TGTGCCTGGAGGCGTCCCGGGACAGAAGGAAACACCATATATTTT,.,TRBJ1-3,TRBD1,TRBV30
CAISHTGDTGELFF,TGTGCCATCTCCCATACAGGGGACACCGGGGAGCTGTTTTTT,.,TRBJ2-2,TRBD1,TRBV19
CATSDGPESYNEQFF,TGTGCCACCAGTGATGGTCCCGAATCCTACAATGAGCAGTTCTTC,once,TRBJ2-1,.,TRBV24-1
CAISTELDREQYF,TGTGCCATCAGTACCGAACTGGACAGGGAGCAGTACTTC,.,TRBJ2-7,TRBD1,TRBV10-3
CASSLSAGFNYGYTF,TGTGCCAGCAGCTTATCGGCAGGCTTTAACTATGGCTACACCTTC,.,TRBJ1-2,.,TRBV7-9
CASSQAPYGQPSTYEQYF,TGCGCCAGCAGCCAAGCACCGTATGGACAGCCTTCTACGTACGAGCAGTACTTC,.,TRBJ2-7,.,TRBV4-1
CASSIQVAGNTIYF,TGTGCCAGTAGTATTCAGGTGGCTGGAAACACCATATATTTT,.,TRBJ1-3,.,TRBV19
CASSQAGALNTEAFF,TGTGCCAGCAGCCAAGCCGGGGCCTTGAACACTGAAGCTTTCTTT,.,TRBJ1-1,.,TRBV4-2
CASSWELGQGSINSPLHF,TGCGCCAGCAGCTGGGAGCTCGGACAGGGGAGTATCAATTCACCCCTCCACTTT,.,TRBJ1-6,TRBD1,TRBV5-1
CASSVGGPGNTIYF,TGTGCCAGCAGCGTAGGAGGGCCCGGAAACACCATATATTTT,.,TRBJ1-3,.,TRBV9
CASREEETQYF,TGTGCCAGCAGGGAAGAAGAGACCCAGTACTTC,.,TRBJ2-5,.,TRBV5-8
CATSEGGVQETQYF,TGTGCCACCAGTGAGGGCGGGGTCCAAGAGACCCAGTACTTC,.,TRBJ2-5,.,TRBV24-1
CASSVRQHEFNTEAFF,TGTGCCAGCAGTGTGCGGCAGCACGAATTCAACACTGAAGCTTTCTTT,.,TRBJ1-1,.,TRBV2